This T cell receptor (beta chain) was identified during a study of cytomegalovirus exposure and HLA in healthy donors. General study findings and limits: About 87% or about 30% of the time was how often most TCR beta V segments were productive, according to an earlier analysis. Beyond CMV serostatus, there was no information to go on about immune exposure. Some TCR beta chains (roughly 150 of them) were listed as cytomegalovirus-associated.

Researchers ran the PCR with 60 Vbeta and 13 Jbeta primers. TCRdb keeps only in-frame clones here, not all; method: immunoSEQ multiplex PCR. The data contain roughly 97,000 clones, around 80% of them singletons. This CDR3 spans 13 amino acids. Trimming removed 4 bases from V and 5 bases from J, with 14 bases in between. Germline V gene sequence: CDR1 SQVTM, CDR2 ANQGSEA. This clone was detected a few times. The antigen is unknown. The sample carries other DNA sequences with the same CDR3. Sample: PBMCs. J is TRBJ1-2 and V is TRBV29-1, with D maybe TRBD1 (5 bases). This receptor was obtained from a woman between 40 and 50 years old in good health and CMV-seronegative. The CDR3 DNA reads TGCAGCGTTGCTGACGGGAGGGGATATGGCTACACCTTC. It is translated as CSVADGRGYGYTF.